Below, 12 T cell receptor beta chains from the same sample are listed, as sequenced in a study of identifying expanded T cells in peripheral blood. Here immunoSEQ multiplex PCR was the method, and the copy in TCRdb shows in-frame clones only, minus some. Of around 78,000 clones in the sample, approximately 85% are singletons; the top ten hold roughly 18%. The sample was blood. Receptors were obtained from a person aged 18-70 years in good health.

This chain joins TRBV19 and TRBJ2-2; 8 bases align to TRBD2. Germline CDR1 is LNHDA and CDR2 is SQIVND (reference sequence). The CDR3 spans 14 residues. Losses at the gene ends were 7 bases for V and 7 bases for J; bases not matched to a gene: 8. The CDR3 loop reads CASIKRESGGELFF. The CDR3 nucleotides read TGTGCCAGTATCAAGCGGGAGAGCGGCGGGGAGCTGTTTTTT.

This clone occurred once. This CDR3 is CASSPSGNEEQYF. DNA for the CDR3: TGTGCCAGCTCACCATCGGGCAATGAGGAGCAGTACTTC. V is TRBV18 and J is TRBJ2-7; D remains ambiguous. The CDR3 length is 13 residues. Germline V gives CDR1 KGHSH, CDR2 LQKENI. The V end lost 2 bases, the J end lost 7 bases, and 12 bases lay between the germline ends.

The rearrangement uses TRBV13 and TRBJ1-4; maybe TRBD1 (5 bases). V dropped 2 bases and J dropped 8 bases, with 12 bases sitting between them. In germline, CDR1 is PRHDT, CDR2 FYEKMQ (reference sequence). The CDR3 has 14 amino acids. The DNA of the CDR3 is TGTGCCAGCAGCTTATCAGGGATGGGAGAAAAACTGTTTTTT. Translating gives CASSLSGMGEKLFF.

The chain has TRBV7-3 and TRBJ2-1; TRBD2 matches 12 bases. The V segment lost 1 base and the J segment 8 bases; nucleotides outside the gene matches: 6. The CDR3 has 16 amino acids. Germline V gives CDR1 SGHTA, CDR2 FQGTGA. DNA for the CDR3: TGTGCCAGCAGCTTAAGTGGACTAGCGGGAACAGATGAGCAGTTCTTC. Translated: CASSLSGLAGTDEQFF. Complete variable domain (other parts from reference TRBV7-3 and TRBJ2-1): GAGVSQTPSNKVTEKGKYVELRCDPISGHTALYWYRQSLGQGPEFLIYFQGTGAADDSGLPNDRFFAVRPEGSVSTLKIQRTERGDSAVYLCASSLSGLAGTDEQFFGPGTRLTVL.

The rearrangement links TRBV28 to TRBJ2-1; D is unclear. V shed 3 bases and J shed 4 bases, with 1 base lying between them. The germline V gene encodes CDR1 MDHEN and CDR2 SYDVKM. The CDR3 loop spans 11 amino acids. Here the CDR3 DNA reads TGTGCCAGCAGTTTTTACAATGAGCAGTTCTTC. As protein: CASSFYNEQFF.

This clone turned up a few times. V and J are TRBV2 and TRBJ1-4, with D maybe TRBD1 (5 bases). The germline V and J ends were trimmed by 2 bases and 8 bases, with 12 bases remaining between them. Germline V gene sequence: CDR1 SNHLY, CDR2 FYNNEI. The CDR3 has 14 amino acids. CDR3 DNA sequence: TGTGCCAGCAGTGAACAGGGTCTCAGGGAAAAACTGTTTTTT. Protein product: CASSEQGLREKLFF.

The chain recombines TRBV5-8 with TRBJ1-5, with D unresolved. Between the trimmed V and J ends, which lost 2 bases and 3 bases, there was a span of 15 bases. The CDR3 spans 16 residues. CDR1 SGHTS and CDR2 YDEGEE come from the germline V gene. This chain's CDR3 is CASSLGQERTNQPQHF. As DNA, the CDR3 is TGTGCCAGCAGCTTAGGGCAGGAGAGGACCAATCAGCCCCAGCATTTT. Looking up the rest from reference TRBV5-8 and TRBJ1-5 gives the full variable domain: EAGVTQSPTHLIKTRGQQATLRCSPISGHTSVYWYQQALGLGLQFLLWYDEGEERNRGNFPPRFSGRQFPNYSSELNVNALELEDSALYLCASSLGQERTNQPQHFGDGTRLSIL.

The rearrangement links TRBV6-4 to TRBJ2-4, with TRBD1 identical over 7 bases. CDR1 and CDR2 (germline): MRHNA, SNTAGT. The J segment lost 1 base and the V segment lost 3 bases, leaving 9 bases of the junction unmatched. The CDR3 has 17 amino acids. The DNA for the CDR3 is TGTGCCAGCAGTGAATATCTACAGGGGCCGGCCAAAAACATTCAGTACTTC. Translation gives CASSEYLQGPAKNIQYF.

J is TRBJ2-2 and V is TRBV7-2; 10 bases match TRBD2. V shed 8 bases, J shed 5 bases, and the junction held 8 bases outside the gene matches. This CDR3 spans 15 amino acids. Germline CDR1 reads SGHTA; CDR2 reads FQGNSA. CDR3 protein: CASLAGVLQTGELFF. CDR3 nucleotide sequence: TGTGCCAGCCTAGCGGGGGTTCTTCAAACCGGGGAGCTGTTTTTT.

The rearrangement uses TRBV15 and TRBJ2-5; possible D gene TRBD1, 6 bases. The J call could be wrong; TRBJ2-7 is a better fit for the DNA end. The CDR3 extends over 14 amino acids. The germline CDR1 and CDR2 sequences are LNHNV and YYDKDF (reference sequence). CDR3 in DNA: TGTGCCACCAGCAGTCCTGGGGCAGGGGTCGAGCAGTACTTC. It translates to CATSSPGAGVEQYF.

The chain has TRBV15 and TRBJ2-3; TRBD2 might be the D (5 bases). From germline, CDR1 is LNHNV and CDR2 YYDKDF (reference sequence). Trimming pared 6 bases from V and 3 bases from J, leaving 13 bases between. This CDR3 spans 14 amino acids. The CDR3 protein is CATRTGYLTDTQYF. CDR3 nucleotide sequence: TGTGCCACCAGGACGGGATATCTGACAGATACGCAGTATTTT.

CDR3: CSEGTGGTDTQYF. The DNA for the CDR3 is TGCAGCGAGGGGACAGGGGGCACAGATACGCAGTATTTT. The V and J genes are TRBV29-1 and TRBJ2-3; 10 bases match TRBD1. The germline CDR1 and CDR2 sequences are SQVTM and ANQGSEA. With V trimmed by 7 bases and J by 1 base, 2 bases remained unmatched. The CDR3 has 13 amino acids.